This TCR beta chain emerged from a study of response to subunit inactivated influenza vaccine. Notes on the study in general: Only a handful of new T cells, the authors suggested, are recruited with each seasonal influenza vaccination.

Each CDR3 protein gets one entry after TCRdb re-called the RT-PCR reads with MiXCR. The sample holds about 520,000 distinct CDR3 sequences, 25% seen once. A note on this clonotype: Its antigen is unidentified.

Trimming at V came to 6 bases and at J to 9 bases, leaving 11 bases not matched to a gene. The CDR3 loop spans 15 amino acids. Germline CDR1 reads SEHNR; CDR2 reads FQNEAQ (reference sequence). The starting material was CD4+ T cells sorted from PBMCs, obtained roughly 5 days after vaccination. The receptor was derived from a man in his fifties who received an inactivated influenza vaccine. The J gene is TRBJ1-6, the V gene TRBV7-9, with 7 positions matching TRBD1. This chain's CDR3 is CASRQEAGGRSPLHF. The CDR3 DNA sequence: TGTGCCAGCAGACAAGAGGCAGGGGGTCGTTCACCCCTCCACTTT. The full variable domain, rest sourced from reference TRBV7-9 and TRBJ1-6, is DTGVSQNPRHKITKRGQNVTFRCDPISEHNRLYWYRQTLGQGPEFLTYFQNEAQLEKSRLLSDRFSAERPKGSFSTLEIQRTEQGDSAMYLCASRQEAGGRSPLHFGNGTRLTVT.